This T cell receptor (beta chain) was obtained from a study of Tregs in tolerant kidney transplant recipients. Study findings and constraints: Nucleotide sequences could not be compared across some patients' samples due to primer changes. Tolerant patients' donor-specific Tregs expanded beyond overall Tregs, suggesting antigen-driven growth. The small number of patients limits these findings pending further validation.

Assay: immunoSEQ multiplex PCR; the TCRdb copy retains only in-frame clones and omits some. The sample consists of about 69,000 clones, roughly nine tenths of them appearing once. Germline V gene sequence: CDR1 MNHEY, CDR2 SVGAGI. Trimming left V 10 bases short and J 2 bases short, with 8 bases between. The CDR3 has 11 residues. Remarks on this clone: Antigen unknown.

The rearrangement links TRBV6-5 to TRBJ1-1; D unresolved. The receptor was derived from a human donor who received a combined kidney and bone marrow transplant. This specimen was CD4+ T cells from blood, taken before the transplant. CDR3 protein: CATSRNTEAFF. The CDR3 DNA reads TGTGCCACCAGCCGTAACACTGAAGCTTTCTTT.